This T cell receptor (beta chain) originates from a study of cytomegalovirus exposure and HLA in healthy donors. In the case of this clone: Its antigen remains unknown.

V gave up 5 bases and J gave up 1 base; unmatched junction bases: 4. Looked up from germline, CDR1 is SEHNR and CDR2 is FQNEAQ (reference sequence). This CDR3 spans 15 amino acids. Study observations and caveats: For most subjects, TCR beta sequences were reported to predict HLA-A and HLA-B alleles with accuracy.

A multiplex PCR was run with 60 Vbeta primers and 13 Jbeta primers. Profiled with immunoSEQ multiplex PCR; TCRdb holds only in-frame clones, not every one. The sample carries about 110,000 clones, roughly 80% recorded once. This sequence joins TRBV7-9 and TRBJ2-7, with 11 bases lining up with TRBD2. Material for sequencing was PBMCs. The receptor was derived from a man under 40 in good health and CMV-seropositive. DNA for the CDR3: TGTGCCAGCAGCGCCGGGACTAGCGGATCCTACGAGCAGTACTTC. Translated: CASSAGTSGSYEQYF.